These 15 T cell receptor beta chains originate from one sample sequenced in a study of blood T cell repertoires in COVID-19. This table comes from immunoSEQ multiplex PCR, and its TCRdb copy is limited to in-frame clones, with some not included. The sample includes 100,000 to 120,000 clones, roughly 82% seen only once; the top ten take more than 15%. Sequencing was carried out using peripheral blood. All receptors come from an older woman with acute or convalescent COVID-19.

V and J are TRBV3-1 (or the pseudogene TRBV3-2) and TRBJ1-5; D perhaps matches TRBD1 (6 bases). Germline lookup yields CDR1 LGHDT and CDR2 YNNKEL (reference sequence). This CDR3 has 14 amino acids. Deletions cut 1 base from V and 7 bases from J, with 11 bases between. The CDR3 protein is CASSQVPQGQPQHF. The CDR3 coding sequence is TGTGCCAGCAGCCAAGTTCCTCAGGGGCAGCCCCAGCATTTT.

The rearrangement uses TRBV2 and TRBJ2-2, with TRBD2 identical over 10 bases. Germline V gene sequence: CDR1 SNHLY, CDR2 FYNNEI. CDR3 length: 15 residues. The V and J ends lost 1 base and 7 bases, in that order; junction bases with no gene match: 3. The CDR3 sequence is CASSEEAGGIGELFF. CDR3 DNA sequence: TGTGCCAGCAGTGAAGAAGCGGGGGGGATCGGGGAGCTGTTTTTT.

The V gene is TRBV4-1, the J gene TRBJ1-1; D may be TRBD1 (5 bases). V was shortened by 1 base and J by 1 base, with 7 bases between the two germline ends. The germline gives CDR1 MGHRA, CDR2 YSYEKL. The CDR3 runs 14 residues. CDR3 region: CASSQVQGNTEAFF. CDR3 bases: TGCGCCAGCAGCCAAGTTCAGGGGAACACTGAAGCTTTCTTT.

The CDR3 bases are TGTGCCAGCAGCTCCTACGGGGAGTTATCACCCCTCCACTTT. It encodes CASSSYGELSPLHF. The chain combines TRBV11-3 with TRBJ1-6; no firm D call. Trimming stripped 4 bases from V and 10 bases from J, with 14 bases between. Germline CDR1 reads SGHNT; CDR2 reads YENEEA. The CDR3 is 14 amino acids.

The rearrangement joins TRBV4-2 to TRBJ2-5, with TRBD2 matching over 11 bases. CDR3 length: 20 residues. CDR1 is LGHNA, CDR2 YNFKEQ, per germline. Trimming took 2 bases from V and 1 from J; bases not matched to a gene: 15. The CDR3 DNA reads TGTGCCAGCAGCCAAAGTCCACTAGCGGGGGCCCCCACAATCCAAGAGACCCAGTACTTC. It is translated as CASSQSPLAGAPTIQETQYF.

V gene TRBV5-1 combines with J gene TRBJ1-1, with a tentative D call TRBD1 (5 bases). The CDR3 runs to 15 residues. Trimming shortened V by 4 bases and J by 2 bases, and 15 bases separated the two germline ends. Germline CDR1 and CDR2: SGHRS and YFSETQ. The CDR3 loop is CASSKADRINTEAFF. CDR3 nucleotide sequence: TGCGCCAGCAGCAAAGCCGACAGAATAAACACTGAAGCTTTCTTT.

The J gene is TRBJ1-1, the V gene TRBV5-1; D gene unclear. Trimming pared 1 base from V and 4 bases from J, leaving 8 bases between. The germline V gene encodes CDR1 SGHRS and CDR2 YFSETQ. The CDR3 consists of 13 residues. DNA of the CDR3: TGCGCCAGCAGCTTGTCCCGCAGCACTGAAGCTTTCTTT. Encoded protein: CASSLSRSTEAFF.

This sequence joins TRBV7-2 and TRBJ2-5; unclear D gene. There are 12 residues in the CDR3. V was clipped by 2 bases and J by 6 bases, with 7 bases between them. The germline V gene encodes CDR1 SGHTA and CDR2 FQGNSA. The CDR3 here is CASSLIGQTQYF. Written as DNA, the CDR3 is TGTGCCAGCAGCTTAATTGGCCAGACCCAGTACTTC.

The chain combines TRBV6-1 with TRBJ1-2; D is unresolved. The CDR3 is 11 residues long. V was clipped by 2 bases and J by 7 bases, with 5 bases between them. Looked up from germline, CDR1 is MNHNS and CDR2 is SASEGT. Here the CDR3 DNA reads TGTGCCAGCAGTGAATTCCGTGGCTACACCTTC. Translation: CASSEFRGYTF.

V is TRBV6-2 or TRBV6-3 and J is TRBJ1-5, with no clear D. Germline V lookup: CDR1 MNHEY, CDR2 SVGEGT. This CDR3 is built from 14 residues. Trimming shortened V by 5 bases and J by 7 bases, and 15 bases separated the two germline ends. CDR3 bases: TGTGCCAGCAGTCCGCGAGGAGGGAACCAGCCCCAGCATTTT. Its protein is CASSPRGGNQPQHF.

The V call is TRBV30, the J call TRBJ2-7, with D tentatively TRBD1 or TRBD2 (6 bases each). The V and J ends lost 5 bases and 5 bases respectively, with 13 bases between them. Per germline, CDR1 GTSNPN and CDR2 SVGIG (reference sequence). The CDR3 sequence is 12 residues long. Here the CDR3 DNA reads TGTGCCTGGGGGGGGCTGGTCCACGAGCAGTACTTC. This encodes CAWGGLVHEQYF.

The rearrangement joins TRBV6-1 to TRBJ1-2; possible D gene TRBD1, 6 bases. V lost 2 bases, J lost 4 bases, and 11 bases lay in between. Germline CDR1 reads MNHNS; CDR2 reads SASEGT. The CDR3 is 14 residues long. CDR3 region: CASSELGASYGYTF. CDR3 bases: TGTGCCAGCAGTGAATTGGGGGCGTCCTATGGCTACACCTTC.

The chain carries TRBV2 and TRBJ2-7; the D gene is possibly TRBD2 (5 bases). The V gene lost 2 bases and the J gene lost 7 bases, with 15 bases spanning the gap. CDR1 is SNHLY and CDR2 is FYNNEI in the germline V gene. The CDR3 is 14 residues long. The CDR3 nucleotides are TGTGCCAGCAGTGAACAGGCGCTCTCGGGGGAGCAGTACTTC. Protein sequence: CASSEQALSGEQYF.

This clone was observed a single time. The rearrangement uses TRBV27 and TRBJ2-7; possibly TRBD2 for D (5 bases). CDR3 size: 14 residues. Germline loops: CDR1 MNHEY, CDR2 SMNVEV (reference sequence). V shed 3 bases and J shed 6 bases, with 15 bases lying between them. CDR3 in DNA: TGTGCCAGCAGTTTTGAGCCCGTAGGAGGCGAGCAGTACTTC. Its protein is CASSFEPVGGEQYF.

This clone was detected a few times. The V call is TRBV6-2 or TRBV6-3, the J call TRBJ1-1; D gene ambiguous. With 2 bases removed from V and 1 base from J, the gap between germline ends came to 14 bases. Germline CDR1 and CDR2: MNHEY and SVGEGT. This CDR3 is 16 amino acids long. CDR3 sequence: CASSYPQRVTNTEAFF. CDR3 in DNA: TGTGCCAGCAGTTACCCGCAGAGGGTTACGAACACTGAAGCTTTCTTT.